What follows are 11 T cell receptor beta chains derived from one specimen sequenced in a study of T cell responses to AZD1222 COVID-19 vaccine. Clones were read by immunoSEQ multiplex PCR, and TCRdb kept only the in-frame ones, dropping some. The sample shows about 15,000 clones, 88% of them seen only once. Sequencing used peripheral blood, obtained 28 days after the second AZD1222 dose. The receptors were gathered from an adult who received the AZD1222 COVID-19 vaccine.

The chain combines TRBV30 with TRBJ2-7; no definite D call. V gave up 8 bases and J gave up 4 bases, with 18 bases separating them. Germline values: CDR1 GTSNPN, CDR2 SVGIG (reference sequence). This CDR3 comprises 13 residues. The CDR3 region has the DNA TGTGCCGCATTTTCACAGAAGGTTTACGAGCAGTACTTC. It is translated as CAAFSQKVYEQYF.

The chain links TRBV6-6 to TRBJ1-2; a possible D gene is TRBD1 (5 bases). V was pared by 6 bases and J by 2 bases, with 19 bases between. This CDR3 has 16 residues. CDR1 is MNHNY, CDR2 SVGAGI, per germline (reference sequence). This chain's CDR3 is CASRADLGDENYGYTF. Here the CDR3 DNA reads TGTGCCAGCAGAGCAGATCTCGGGGACGAGAACTATGGCTACACCTTC.

The V call is TRBV7-3, the J call TRBJ2-1; D possibly corresponds to TRBD2 (7 bases). This CDR3 spans 15 amino acids. V lost 4 bases and J 5 bases, leaving 15 bases between the germline ends. Per germline, CDR1 SGHTA and CDR2 FQGTGA. The CDR3 protein is CASSSLSGDNNEQFF. CDR3 bases: TGTGCCAGCAGCTCCTTAAGCGGGGACAACAATGAGCAGTTCTTC.

This clone was observed a handful of times. The chain uses TRBV28 and TRBJ2-5; a weak D match, TRBD1 (6 bases). The CDR3 runs 14 residues. Trimming took 5 bases from V and 7 from J, leaving 17 bases between them. The V gene's germline CDR1 is MDHEN and CDR2 SYDVKM. CDR3 nucleotide sequence: TGTGCCAGCAGTAGGGGCTGGCAGGGGAGGACCCAGTACTTC. Its protein product is CASSRGWQGRTQYF.

The chain couples TRBV28 to TRBJ2-2, with D tentatively TRBD1 or TRBD2 (5 bases each). Germline V gives CDR1 MDHEN, CDR2 SYDVKM. The CDR3 runs 15 residues. The V end was cut by 7 bases, the J end by 8 bases, with 20 bases between. CDR3 in DNA: TGTGCCAGCACTAGAACCGGGGCCGCGACGGGGGAGCTGTTTTTT. It translates to CASTRTGAATGELFF. Full variable domain (rest looked up from reference TRBV28 and TRBJ2-2): DVKVTQSSRYLVKRTGEKVFLECVQDMDHENMFWYRQDPGLGLRLIYFSYDVKMKEKGDIPEGYSVSREKKERFSLILESASTNQTSMYLCASTRTGAATGELFFGEGSRLTVL.

V gene TRBV29-1 combines with J gene TRBJ1-2, with TRBD1 matching 8 bases. The V segment lost 6 bases and the J segment 2 bases; nucleotides outside the gene matches: 11. CDR3 length: 15 residues. The germline V gene encodes CDR1 SQVTM and CDR2 ANQGSEA. The CDR3 DNA is TGCAGCGTCCCACTCCCCCGGACAGGGAACTATGGCTACACCTTC. Protein: CSVPLPRTGNYGYTF.

This chain joins TRBV5-4 and TRBJ2-7; 7 bases agree with TRBD2. Germline loops: CDR1 SGHNT, CDR2 YYREEE (reference sequence). The CDR3 runs to 14 residues. J lost 3 bases, V lost 4 bases, and 7 bases had no gene match. The CDR3 region is CASSAGDGYYEQYF. The CDR3 bases are TGTGCCAGCAGCGCGGGGGACGGCTACTACGAGCAGTACTTC.

The J gene is TRBJ1-4, the V gene TRBV12-3 or TRBV12-4, with D possibly matching TRBD1 (5 bases). Between the trimmed V and J ends, which lost 5 bases and 8 bases, there was a span of 12 bases. The CDR3 loop spans 13 amino acids. In nucleotides, the CDR3 is TGTGCCAGCAGTGTCGGGACGGTGGAAAAACTGTTTTTT. Translation gives CASSVGTVEKLFF.

J is TRBJ2-5 and V is TRBV2; D may match TRBD1 or TRBD2 (5 bases each). Trimming stripped 3 bases from V and 3 bases from J, with 8 bases between. CDR1 is SNHLY, CDR2 FYNNEI, per germline. This CDR3 has 13 amino acids. The CDR3 loop reads CASSDGTEETQYF. Here the CDR3 DNA reads TGTGCCAGCAGTGATGGGACCGAAGAGACCCAGTACTTC.

The chain combines TRBV12-5 with TRBJ2-1; 8 bases fit TRBD2. This CDR3 has 17 amino acids. Germline trimming cut 7 bases from V and 5 bases from J; bases unmatched to any gene: 16. Germline lookup yields CDR1 LGHNT and CDR2 FRNRAP. DNA for the CDR3: TGTGCTAGTGCCCCCGAGGTTGTACTAGCGGCCCACAATGAGCAGTTCTTC. Amino acid sequence: CASAPEVVLAAHNEQFF.

In this sample, this clone turned up once. This sequence joins TRBV15 and TRBJ2-7; 11 positions agree with TRBD2. Germline CDR1 LNHNV, CDR2 YYDKDF (reference sequence). This CDR3 comprises 14 residues. Losses at the gene ends were 8 bases for V and 3 bases for J; bases not matched to a gene: 6. The CDR3 region is CATGPTSGSYEQYF. CDR3 bases: TGTGCCACCGGACCCACTAGCGGGAGCTACGAGCAGTACTTC.